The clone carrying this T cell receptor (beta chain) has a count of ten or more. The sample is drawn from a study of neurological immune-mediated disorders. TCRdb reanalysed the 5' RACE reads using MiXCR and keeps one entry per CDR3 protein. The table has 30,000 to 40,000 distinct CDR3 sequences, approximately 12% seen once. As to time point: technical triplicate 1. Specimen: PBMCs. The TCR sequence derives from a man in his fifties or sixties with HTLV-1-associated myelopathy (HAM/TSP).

CDR3 loop: CASSKWGGSSYNEQFF. The CDR3 DNA follows: TGTGCCAGCAGCAAATGGGGCGGTTCCTCCTACAATGAGCAGTTCTTC. The J gene is TRBJ2-1, the V gene TRBV9; tentatively, D is TRBD1 (5 bases). Germline loops: CDR1 SGDLS, CDR2 YYNGEE. The CDR3 runs 16 residues. V was trimmed by 4 bases and J by 0 bases, leaving 14 bases between them. The whole variable domain, remainder taken from reference TRBV9 and TRBJ2-1, is DSGVTQTPKHLITATGQRVTLRCSPRSGDLSVYWYQQSLDQGLQFLIQYYNGEERAKGNILERFSAQQFPDLHSELNLSSLELGDSALYFCASSKWGGSSYNEQFFGPGTRLTVL.